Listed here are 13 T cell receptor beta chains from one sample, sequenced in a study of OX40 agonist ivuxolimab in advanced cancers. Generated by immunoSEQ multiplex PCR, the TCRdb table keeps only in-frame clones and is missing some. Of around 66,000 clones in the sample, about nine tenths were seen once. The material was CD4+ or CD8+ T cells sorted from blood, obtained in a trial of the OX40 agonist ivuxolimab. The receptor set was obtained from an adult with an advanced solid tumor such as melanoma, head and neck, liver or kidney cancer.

The CDR3 coding sequence is TGTGCCAGCAGCACAGGGGGTGCCACCGGGGAGCTGTTTTTT. Protein: CASSTGGATGELFF. The chain has TRBV6-1 and TRBJ2-2; 8 bases are shared with TRBD1. The CDR3 has 14 residues. Germline V gene lookup returns CDR1 MNHNS and CDR2 SASEGT. J was trimmed by 4 bases and V by 6 bases; bases with no gene match: 4.

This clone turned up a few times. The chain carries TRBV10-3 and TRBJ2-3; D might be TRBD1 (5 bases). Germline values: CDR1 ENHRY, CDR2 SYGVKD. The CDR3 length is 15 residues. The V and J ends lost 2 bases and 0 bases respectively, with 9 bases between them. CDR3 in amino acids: CAISERQGSTDTQYF. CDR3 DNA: TGTGCCATCAGTGAGCGGCAGGGTAGCACAGATACGCAGTATTTT.

The CDR3: CASSYSKQGGTQHF. DNA of the CDR3: TGTGCCAGCAGTTACTCCAAACAGGGGGGGACCCAGCATTTT. This chain joins TRBV6-5 and TRBJ1-5; 8 bases are shared with TRBD1. This CDR3 has 14 amino acids. Germline CDR1 is MNHEY and CDR2 is SVGAGI. After removal of 0 bases from V and 11 bases from J, the junction contained 6 bases not matched to a gene.

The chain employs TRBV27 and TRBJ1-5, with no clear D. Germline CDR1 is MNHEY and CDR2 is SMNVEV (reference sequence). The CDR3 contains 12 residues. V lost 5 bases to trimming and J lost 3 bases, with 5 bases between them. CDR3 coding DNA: TGTGCCAGCAGTCCAAACAATCAGCCCCAGCATTTT. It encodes CASSPNNQPQHF.

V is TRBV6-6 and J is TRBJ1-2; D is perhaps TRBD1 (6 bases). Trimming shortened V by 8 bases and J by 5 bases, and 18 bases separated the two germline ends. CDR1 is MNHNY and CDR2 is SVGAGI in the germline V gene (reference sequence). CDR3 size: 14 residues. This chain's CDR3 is CASARSGDSYGYTF. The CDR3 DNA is TGTGCCAGCGCCCGATCAGGGGACTCGTATGGCTACACCTTC.

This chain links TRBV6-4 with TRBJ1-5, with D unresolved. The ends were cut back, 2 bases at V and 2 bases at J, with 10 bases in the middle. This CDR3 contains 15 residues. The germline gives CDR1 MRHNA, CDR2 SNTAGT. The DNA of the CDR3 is TGTGCCAGCAGTGACCCTTGTTATTGCAATCAGCCCCAGCATTTT. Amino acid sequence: CASSDPCYCNQPQHF.

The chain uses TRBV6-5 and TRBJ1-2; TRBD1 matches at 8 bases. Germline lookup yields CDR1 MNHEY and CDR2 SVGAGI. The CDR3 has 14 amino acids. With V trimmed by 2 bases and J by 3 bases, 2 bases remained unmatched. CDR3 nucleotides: TGTGCCAGCAGTTACCAGGGGGCTCACTATGGCTACACCTTC. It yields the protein CASSYQGAHYGYTF.

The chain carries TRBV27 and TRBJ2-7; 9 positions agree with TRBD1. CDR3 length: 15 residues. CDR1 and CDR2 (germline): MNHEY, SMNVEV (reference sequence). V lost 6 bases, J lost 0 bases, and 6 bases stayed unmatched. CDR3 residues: CASSPNRGPSYEQYF. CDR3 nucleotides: TGTGCCAGCAGCCCCAACAGGGGGCCCTCCTACGAGCAGTACTTC.

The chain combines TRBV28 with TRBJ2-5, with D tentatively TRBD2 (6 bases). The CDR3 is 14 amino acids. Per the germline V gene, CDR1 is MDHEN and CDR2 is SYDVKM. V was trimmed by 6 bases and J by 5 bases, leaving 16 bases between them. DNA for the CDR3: TGTGCCAGCAGCCCCTATCGCGGGGTCGAGACCCAGTACTTC. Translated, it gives CASSPYRGVETQYF.

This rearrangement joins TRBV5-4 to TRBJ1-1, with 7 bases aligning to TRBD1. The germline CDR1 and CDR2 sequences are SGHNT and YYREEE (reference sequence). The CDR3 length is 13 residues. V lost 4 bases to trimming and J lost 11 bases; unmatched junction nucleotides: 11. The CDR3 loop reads CASSQTGTALAFF. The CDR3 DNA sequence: TGTGCCAGCAGCCAAACCGGGACAGCCCTCGCTTTCTTT.

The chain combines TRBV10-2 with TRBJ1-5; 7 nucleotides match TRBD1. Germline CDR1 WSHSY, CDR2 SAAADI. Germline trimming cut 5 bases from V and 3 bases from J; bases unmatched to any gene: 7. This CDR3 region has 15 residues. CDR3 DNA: TGCGCCAGCAGTTCCTTGGGACAGATCAATCAGCCCCAGCATTTT. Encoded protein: CASSSLGQINQPQHF.

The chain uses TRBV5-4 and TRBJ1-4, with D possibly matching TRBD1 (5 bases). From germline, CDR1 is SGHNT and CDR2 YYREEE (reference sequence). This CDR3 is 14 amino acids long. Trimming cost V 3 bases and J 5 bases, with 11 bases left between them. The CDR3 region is CASSSGTQNEKLFF. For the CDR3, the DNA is TGTGCCAGCAGCTCCGGGACTCAAAATGAAAAACTGTTTTTT. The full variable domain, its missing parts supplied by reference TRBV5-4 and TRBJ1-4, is ETGVTQSPTHLIKTRGQQVTLRCSSQSGHNTVSWYQQALGQGPQFIFQYYREEENGRGNFPPRFSGLQFPNYSSELNVNALELDDSALYLCASSSGTQNEKLFFGSGTQLSVL.

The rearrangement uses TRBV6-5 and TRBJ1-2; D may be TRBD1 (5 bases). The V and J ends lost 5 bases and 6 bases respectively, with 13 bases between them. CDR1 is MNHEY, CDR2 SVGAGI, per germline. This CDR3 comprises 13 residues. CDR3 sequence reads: CASSRTRGNGYTF. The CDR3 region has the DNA TGTGCCAGCAGTCGCACTCGGGGCAATGGCTACACCTTC.